Listed below are T cell receptor beta chains from one sample, sequenced in a study of T cells in tuberculosis. The protocol was immunoSEQ multiplex PCR, while the TCRdb copy is restricted to in-frame clones and leaves out a portion. The repertoire includes roughly 34,000 clones, less than 97% of them detected once, and under 3% sits in the top ten. The material sequenced was PBMCs. The receptors shown here come from a donor aged 5-35 years with latent tuberculosis or without tuberculosis infection. Each CDR3 is given with its conserved first and last residue. A D gene is named only where the DNA matches it firmly. Only some rows state a clone size, as once, few, many or a class for expanded clones.

clone size | J gene | D gene | V gene | CDR3 DNA | CDR3 protein
once | TRBJ2-7 | TRBD2 | TRBV2 | TGTGCCAGCAGTGAAGACGTTTTAACTAGCGGGAGCGAGCAGTACTTC | CASSEDVLTSGSEQYF
- | TRBJ1-5 | - | TRBV7-9 | TGTGCCACCAGCGACACCGTTGACCAACCCCAGCATTTT | CATSDTVDQPQHF
- | TRBJ2-7 | TRBD2 | TRBV30 | TGTGCCTGGAAGCACATAACTAGCGGGGAGTTTGGGACGTACGAGCAGTACTTC | CAWKHITSGEFGTYEQYF
once | TRBJ1-2 | - | TRBV4-1 | TGCGCCAGCAGCCAAGTCGGTGGGGCCGGCTATGGCTACACCTTC | CASSQVGGAGYGYTF
- | TRBJ2-1 | TRBD2 | TRBV12-5 | TGTGCTAGTGGTTTCCCCGCGACTAGCGGGCCCTCCTACAATGAGCAGTTCTTC | CASGFPATSGPSYNEQFF
- | TRBJ2-3 | - | TRBV11-2 | TGTGCCAGCAGCTTGGGAAACAGGGTTGGGACAGATACGCAGTATTTT | CASSLGNRVGTDTQYF
- | TRBJ2-7 | TRBD2 | TRBV6-5 | TGTGCCAGCAGTTACTCCGGGACTAGGTACGAGCAGTACTTC | CASSYSGTRYEQYF
- | TRBJ2-7 | - | TRBV25-1 | TGTGCCAGCAGTGGGGGGCGACCCTACGAGCAGTACTTC | CASSGGRPYEQYF
- | TRBJ2-3 | TRBD2 | TRBV27 | TGTGCCAGCCGTCCGAGACTAGCGGGGGGGCCCGATACGCAGTATTTT | CASRPRLAGGPDTQYF
- | TRBJ2-7 | TRBD2 | TRBV5-4 | TGTGCCAGCAGCCCTATAGCGGGAGGGCGTGACGAGCAGTACTTC | CASSPIAGGRDEQYF
once | TRBJ1-1 | TRBD1 | TRBV18 | TGTGCCAGCTCACCACCATCCGGGACAGGGGGATATCAAGCTTTCTTT | CASSPPSGTGGYQAFF
once | TRBJ2-1 | TRBD2 | TRBV7-8 | TGTGCCAGCAGCCCGGGACTAGCGGGGTACAATGAGCAGTTCTTC | CASSPGLAGYNEQFF
- | TRBJ1-3 | - | TRBV21-1 | TGTGCCAGCAGCAAACGGGGGACAGTGGACGCTGGAAACACCATATATTTT | CASSKRGTVDAGNTIYF
- | TRBJ1-3 | - | TRBV7-2 | TGTGCCAGCAGCTTAGAGGACACTGGAAACACCATATATTTT | CASSLEDTGNTIYF
- | TRBJ2-3 | - | TRBV6-5 | TGTGCCAGCAGGAACTCCGCGGTGGATACGCAGTATTTT | CASRNSAVDTQYF
- | TRBJ1-3 | TRBD1 | TRBV5-1 | TGCGCCAGCAGCCCCGGGACAGAAGGAAACACCATATATTTT | CASSPGTEGNTIYF
- | TRBJ2-1 | - | TRBV4-1 | TGCGCCAGCAGCCCTGCGGAAATGGAATACAATGAGCAGTTCTTC | CASSPAEMEYNEQFF
- | TRBJ1-2 | - | TRBV5-6 | TGTGCCAGCCAACGACAGTTGCACACCTACACCTTC | CASQRQLHTYTF
- | TRBJ2-7 | - | TRBV15 | TGTGCCACCAGCAGAGGGGACTCCCCATTCTACGAGCAGTACTTC | CATSRGDSPFYEQYF
- | TRBJ2-5 | - | TRBV27 | TGTGCCAGCAGGCATATCAGCTCACAGGAGACCCAGTACTTC | CASRHISSQETQYF
once | TRBJ2-1 | TRBD2 | TRBV5-4 | TGTGCCAGCAGCCCCGATAGCGGGAGATCCTACAATGAGCAGTTCTTC | CASSPDSGRSYNEQFF
- | TRBJ2-3 | TRBD2 | TRBV4-1 | TGCGCCAGCAGCCAGGGACTAGCGGGGGAGGCTAGCACAGATACGCAGTATTTT | CASSQGLAGEASTDTQYF
- | TRBJ2-7 | TRBD1 | TRBV7-2 | TGTGCCAGCAGCTTCCGGGACAGCTACGAGCAGTACTTC | CASSFRDSYEQYF
- | TRBJ2-5 | - | TRBV7-9 | TGTGCCAGCAGCTTATATGGGAAGGAGGGGATACAAGAGACCCAGTACTTC | CASSLYGKEGIQETQYF
- | TRBJ1-4 | - | TRBV6-1 | TGTGCCAGCAGTGAGGGTGCAGGGGCAACCTTAGAAAAACTGTTTTTT | CASSEGAGATLEKLFF
- | TRBJ2-2 | TRBD2 | TRBV11-1 | TGTGCCAGCAGCCTTCGCAGCGGGAGGGCCGGCACCGGGGAGCTGTTTTTT | CASSLRSGRAGTGELFF
- | TRBJ2-3 | TRBD1 | TRBV5-4 | TGTGCCAGCAGCCTGACAGGGGGCGGCACAGATACGCAGTATTTT | CASSLTGGGTDTQYF
- | TRBJ2-4 | TRBD1 | TRBV19 | TGTGCCAGTAGTATCCGACAGGGGGACATTCAGTACTTC | CASSIRQGDIQYF
- | TRBJ2-3 | TRBD2 | TRBV4-3 | TGCGCCAGCAGCACAACTGGACTAGCGGGTTCCACAGATACGCAGTATTTT | CASSTTGLAGSTDTQYF
once | TRBJ2-2 | TRBD2 | TRBV2 | TGTGCCAGCAGTCCCCGGGAGGCCCCTGGGGAGCTGTTTTTT | CASSPREAPGELFF
- | TRBJ2-7 | TRBD1 | TRBV5-5 | TGTGCCAGCAGCTTGTGGGACAGCTACGAGCAGTACTTC | CASSLWDSYEQYF
- | TRBJ2-1 | - | TRBV10-1 | TGCGCCAGCGGAAGAAACAGGCCTGAGCAGTTCTTC | CASGRNRPEQFF
- | TRBJ2-3 | - | TRBV19 | TGTGCCAGTAGTATACTAAGGTGGCAGACAGGTATCACAGATACGCAGTATTTT | CASSILRWQTGITDTQYF
- | TRBJ1-2 | - | TRBV18 | TGTGCCAGCTCACCACCTCCGGGACTTAACTATGGCTACACCTTC | CASSPPPGLNYGYTF
- | TRBJ2-3 | TRBD2 | TRBV19 | TGTGCCAGTAGTATACTAGCGGGGGGCCCTGATACGCAGTATTTT | CASSILAGGPDTQYF
- | TRBJ1-5 | - | TRBV27 | TGTGCCAGCGGAGTTCTCAGTAGCAATCAGCCCCAGCATTTT | CASGVLSSNQPQHF
- | TRBJ2-3 | TRBD1 | TRBV4-3 | TGCGCCAGCAGCCAAGATAGGGGGCAGGCAGATACGCAGTATTTT | CASSQDRGQADTQYF
- | TRBJ2-1 | TRBD2 | TRBV5-6 | TGTGCCAGCAGCTTGGTTTCCAGCGGGGGATACAATGAGCAGTTCTTC | CASSLVSSGGYNEQFF
- | TRBJ2-5 | - | TRBV21-1 | TGTGCCAGCAGCAAAGCCAGAAGTCGGCCCAGGGGGCAGTACTTC | CASSKARSRPRGQYF
- | TRBJ1-1 | TRBD1 | TRBV14 | TGTGCCAGCAGGCAAACTCCGGGACAGGGGCCCGACACTGAAGCTTTCTTT | CASRQTPGQGPDTEAFF
- | TRBJ1-3 | TRBD1 | TRBV19 | TGTGCCAGTAGTATAGACGGGACAGCTGGAAACACCATATATTTT | CASSIDGTAGNTIYF
- | TRBJ1-1 | - | TRBV11-2 | TGTGCCAGCAGCTTAGAGGCAGTAATGAACACTGAAGCTTTCTTT | CASSLEAVMNTEAFF
once | TRBJ2-5 | - | TRBV6-5 | TGTGCCAGCAGCCGCGGAACAGGTGGAGAGACCCAGTACTTC | CASSRGTGGETQYF
- | TRBJ2-6 | - | TRBV15 | TGTGCCACCAGCAGAGGATTGGGGCGTCAAGGGGCCAACGTCCTGACTTTC | CATSRGLGRQGANVLTF
- | TRBJ2-1 | - | TRBV29-1 | TGCAGCGTTTCTCAGGCACCCTCTGTTTTTCATGAGCAGTTCTTC | CSVSQAPSVFHEQFF
- | TRBJ2-6 | - | TRBV6-5 | TGTGCCAGCAGTTACGAGGGTACTGCTGGGGCCAACGTCCTGACTTTC | CASSYEGTAGANVLTF
- | TRBJ1-2 | - | TRBV30 | TGTGCCGGCCGTAGGGGTTACGGCTACACCTTC | CAGRRGYGYTF
- | TRBJ2-7 | - | TRBV6-5 | TGTGCCAGCAGTTACTCGGAGACAGGCTACGAGCAGTACTTC | CASSYSETGYEQYF
- | TRBJ2-1 | TRBD2 | TRBV5-4 | TGTGCCAGCAGCTCCCAATGGACTAGTCGCAATGAGCAGTTCTTC | CASSSQWTSRNEQFF
- | TRBJ2-1 | TRBD2 | TRBV14 | TGTGCCAGCAGCCTTAGCGGGAGGGACTACTCCTACAATGAGCAGTTCTTC | CASSLSGRDYSYNEQFF
- | TRBJ1-3 | - | TRBV5-6 | TGTGCCAGCAGCTTGGACAGACCTGGAAACACCATATATTTT | CASSLDRPGNTIYF
- | TRBJ2-7 | - | TRBV10-3 | TGTGCCATCAGTCCCGCGGGGCCAATCTACGAGCAGTACTTC | CAISPAGPIYEQYF
few | TRBJ1-6 | - | TRBV28 | TGTGCCAGCAGTTTTTGGGCCCTTAATTCACCCCTCCACTTT | CASSFWALNSPLHF
- | TRBJ2-6 | TRBD1 | TRBV2 | TGTGCCAGCAGCCGCCGAGGACAGGGGGCGTTTATGGAAGGGGCCAACGTCCTGACTTTC | CASSRRGQGAFMEGANVLTF
- | TRBJ2-7 | TRBD2 | TRBV11-2 | TGTGCCAGCAGCTTAGAGGGTAGCGGGAGTTACGAGCAGTACTTC | CASSLEGSGSYEQYF
- | TRBJ1-1 | TRBD1 | TRBV9 | TGTGCCAGCAGCCCCCAGGGACAGAGAGAAGCTTTCTTT | CASSPQGQREAFF
- | TRBJ2-1 | - | TRBV4-3 | TGCGCCAGCAGCCAAGAAGGGAGCGCCGGATACAATGAGCAGTTCTTC | CASSQEGSAGYNEQFF
- | TRBJ1-5 | TRBD1 | TRBV29-1 | TGCAGCGTTTGGACAGGAGTTTTCAATCAGCCCCAGCATTTT | CSVWTGVFNQPQHF